This T cell receptor (beta chain) derives from a study of low-dose radiotherapy and immunotherapy resistance in tumors. Study at large: Participants in Cohort 1 were administered 0.5 Gy per fraction at 2-week intervals, to a cumulative dose of 6.5 Gy. Once cycle 1 day 1 began, patients took oral aspirin 300 mg daily for four cycles.

Alpha and beta chains were covered, as first-strand cDNA relied on TRAV- and TRBV-specific primers. Over roughly 18 PCR cycles, TCRs were amplified from a constant-region primer and V-primer adapter. In vitro transcription amplified isolated mRNA. TCRdb processed the reads anew with MiXCR; each CDR3 protein has one entry. The sample contains about 58,000 distinct CDR3 sequences, 23% of which appear only once. The germline gives CDR1 LNHDA, CDR2 SQIVND (reference sequence). J gave up 6 bases and V 4 bases, and 5 bases lay outside the gene matches. The CDR3 spans 13 residues. Time point noted: after trial treatment. This sample's treatment: LDRT plus nivolumab, ipilimumab, low-dose cyclophosphamide and aspirin (RACIN trial). This clonotype was seen repeatedly, ten times or more.

This receptor was taken from a male donor with prostate cancer. This sample comprised PBMCs, obtained after low-dose radiotherapy plus immunotherapy. V is TRBV19 and J is TRBJ1-1, with 7 bases identical to TRBD1. The CDR3 coding sequence is TGTGCCAGTAGTACAAATGACAGGGCTGAAGCTTTCTTT. It encodes CASSTNDRAEAFF.